This entry lists 23 T cell receptor beta chains sequenced from one sample in a study of cytotoxic CD8 clonotypes in ibrutinib-treated CLL. Libraries were prepared by immunoSEQ multiplex PCR; TCRdb keeps only in-frame clonotypes and omits some of them. The sample lists around 40,000 clones, roughly two thirds occurring once. The sequences come from PBMCs, collected at disease progression, from a patient treated with ibrutinib. The source of these receptors is a human donor with chronic lymphocytic leukemia.

CDR3 loop: CAWTSDGHNEQFF. CDR3 in DNA: TGTGCCTGGACCTCGGATGGGCACAATGAGCAGTTCTTC. This chain joins TRBV30 and TRBJ2-1; unclear D gene. The germline gives CDR1 GTSNPN, CDR2 SVGIG (reference sequence). The CDR3 has 13 residues. V lost 4 bases, J lost 5 bases, and 12 bases lay in between.

This clone was detected once. This chain connects TRBV19 to TRBJ2-1, with TRBD1 matching over 9 bases. V lost 6 bases to trimming and J lost 4 bases; unmatched junction nucleotides: 4. Germline V gene sequence: CDR1 LNHDA, CDR2 SQIVND (reference sequence). The CDR3 is made up of 14 amino acids. The CDR3 region is CASRTGTGYNEQFF. The CDR3 coding sequence is TGTGCCAGTAGAACCGGGACAGGGTACAATGAGCAGTTCTTC. Filled out from reference TRBV19 and TRBJ2-1, the complete variable domain reads DGGITQSPKYLFRKEGQNVTLSCEQNLNHDAMYWYRQDPGQGLRLIYYSQIVNDFQKGDIAEGYSVSREKKESFPLTVTSAQKNPTAFYLCASRTGTGYNEQFFGPGTRLTVL.

This chain joins TRBV9 and TRBJ1-2; a weak D match, TRBD1 (6 bases). Trimming pared 0 bases from V and 4 bases from J, leaving 13 bases between. Per germline, CDR1 SGDLS and CDR2 YYNGEE. The length of the CDR3 is 15 residues. This CDR3 reads CASSVAPGASYGYTF. CDR3 coding DNA: TGTGCCAGCAGCGTAGCACCAGGGGCCAGCTATGGCTACACCTTC. The entire variable domain, with the rest obtained from reference TRBV9 and TRBJ1-2, is as follows: DSGVTQTPKHLITATGQRVTLRCSPRSGDLSVYWYQQSLDQGLQFLIQYYNGEERAKGNILERFSAQQFPDLHSELNLSSLELGDSALYFCASSVAPGASYGYTFGSGTRLTVV.

The rearrangement uses TRBV5-4 and TRBJ2-3, with D possibly matching TRBD2 (6 bases). Germline CDR1 is SGHNT and CDR2 is YYREEE (reference sequence). The CDR3 is 15 residues long. V lost 4 bases and J 3 bases, leaving 15 bases between the germline ends. DNA of the CDR3: TGTGCCAGCAGCCCTCGACTAGGAACAACAGATACGCAGTATTTT. Protein sequence: CASSPRLGTTDTQYF.

The table lists this clone with a few counts. The rearrangement joins TRBV11-2 to TRBJ1-2; possible D gene TRBD1, 6 bases. Deletions cut 6 bases from V and 3 bases from J, with 14 bases between. Germline V gene lookup returns CDR1 SGHAT and CDR2 FQNNGV. CDR3 length: 14 residues. The CDR3 spells CASSSTGGYYGYTF. The CDR3, as DNA: TGTGCCAGCAGTTCGACAGGAGGCTACTATGGCTACACCTTC.

This clone was detected once. This chain uses TRBV19 with TRBJ1-1; tentative D call: TRBD1 (5 bases). Trimming removed 6 bases at V and 0 bases at J, with 17 bases between. Germline CDR1 LNHDA, CDR2 SQIVND (reference sequence). CDR3 length equals 16 residues. The CDR3 here is CASREGRVPMNTEAFF. The CDR3 DNA follows: TGTGCCAGTAGGGAGGGGAGGGTTCCGATGAACACTGAAGCTTTCTTT.

The chain recombines TRBV10-3 with TRBJ2-6, with 8 bases fitting TRBD1. The CDR3 extends over 17 amino acids. J gave up 4 bases and V 4 bases, and 9 bases lay outside the gene matches. Germline CDR1 is ENHRY and CDR2 is SYGVKD. The CDR3 nucleotides read TGTGCCATCAGTGGGGCAGGGGGCGCAGACGGGGCCAACGTCCTGACTTTC. It codes for CAISGAGGADGANVLTF.

This chain uses TRBV5-1 with TRBJ1-5; D gene ambiguous. CDR3 length: 14 amino acids. Germline lookup yields CDR1 SGHRS and CDR2 YFSETQ. Trimming left V 0 bases short and J 4 bases short, with 8 bases between. The CDR3 loop reads CASSLGTGNQPQHF. DNA of the CDR3: TGCGCCAGCAGCTTGGGGACGGGGAATCAGCCCCAGCATTTT. The whole variable domain, remainder taken from reference TRBV5-1 and TRBJ1-5, is KAGVTQTPRYLIKTRGQQVTLSCSPISGHRSVSWYQQTPGQGLQFLFEYFSETQRNKGNFPGRFSGRQFSNSRSEMNVSTLELGDSALYLCASSLGTGNQPQHFGDGTRLSIL.

This clone was observed a single time. This chain connects TRBV6-5 to TRBJ1-2, with a tentative D call TRBD1 (6 bases). In germline, CDR1 is MNHEY, CDR2 SVGAGI. With 2 bases removed from V and 0 bases from J, the gap between germline ends came to 7 bases. The CDR3 length is 14 residues. The CDR3 protein is CASSYGQTNYGYTF. In DNA, the CDR3 is TGTGCCAGCAGTTACGGACAGACTAACTATGGCTACACCTTC.

The chain links TRBV30 to TRBJ2-1, with 12 bases fitting TRBD2. The CDR3 runs 14 residues. Trimming at V came to 4 bases and at J to 6 bases, leaving 4 bases not matched to a gene. Germline loops: CDR1 GTSNPN, CDR2 SVGIG (reference sequence). The CDR3 sequence is CAWTSGGAGNEQFF. CDR3 DNA sequence: TGTGCCTGGACTAGCGGGGGGGCTGGCAATGAGCAGTTCTTC.

The genes are TRBV14 and TRBJ2-4; perhaps TRBD1 as D (6 bases). There are 16 residues in the CDR3. V was trimmed by 1 base and J by 3 bases, leaving 13 bases between them. CDR1 is SGHDN and CDR2 is FVKESK in the germline V gene. CDR3 nucleotide sequence: TGTGCCAGCAGCCAAGTAACAGGGAAAGGCAAAAACATTCAGTACTTC. This gives the protein CASSQVTGKGKNIQYF.

This clone has only a few counts. The V gene is TRBV6-5, the J gene TRBJ1-4, with a weak D call TRBD1 (6 bases). Between the trimmed V and J ends, which lost 7 bases and 8 bases, there was a span of 17 bases. The CDR3 contains 14 residues. CDR1 and CDR2 (germline): MNHEY, SVGAGI. The CDR3 DNA reads TGTGCCAGCACCTCAGGACAGCGGAGCGAAAAACTGTTTTTT. Encoded protein: CASTSGQRSEKLFF.

The V and J genes are TRBV6-1 and TRBJ1-3; D is uncertain. Trimming stripped 7 bases from V and 0 bases from J, with 7 bases between. The CDR3 is made up of 13 amino acids. Germline V CDR1 and CDR2: MNHNS, SASEGT. Here the CDR3 reads CASTWASGNTIYF. In nucleotides, the CDR3 is TGTGCCAGCACCTGGGCCTCTGGAAACACCATATATTTT.

CDR3 amino acids: CASSNRRVEDTQYF. CDR3 nucleotide sequence: TGTGCCAGCAGCAATCGAAGGGTAGAAGATACGCAGTATTTT. The chain joins TRBV21-1 to TRBJ2-3. TRBV21-1 is given as a pseudogene. The CDR3 runs 14 residues.

The gene calls are TRBV28 and TRBJ2-1, with TRBD2 matching 10 bases. CDR1 is MDHEN, CDR2 SYDVKM, per germline. The CDR3 spans 15 residues. V lost 5 bases and J lost 6; bases outside the gene matches: 7. The CDR3 loop is CASSPPGLARNEQFF. For the CDR3, the DNA is TGTGCCAGCAGTCCCCCGGGACTAGCGCGCAATGAGCAGTTCTTC.

CDR3 sequence (DNA): TGTGCCAGCAGCTGGGGGGCCAGCTCCTACGAGCAGTACTTC. It yields the protein CASSWGASSYEQYF. The chain recombines TRBV27 with TRBJ2-7, with D possibly called TRBD1 or TRBD2 (6 bases each). CDR1 and CDR2 (germline): MNHEY, SMNVEV (reference sequence). This CDR3 is 14 amino acids long. Trimming took 6 bases from V and 0 from J, leaving 12 bases between them.

On this clone itself: A read error may produce the germline difference seen at one junction end. The chain links TRBV7-7 to TRBJ2-3, with D hard to call. Germline values: CDR1 SSHAT, CDR2 FNYEAQ (reference sequence). The CDR3 runs 17 residues. The CDR3 loop is CASSPAVWRVGTDTQYF. DNA of the CDR3: TGTGCTAGCAGCCCTGCGGTATGGCGAGTGGGCACAGATACGCAGTATTTT.

The CDR3 is CASSLGGRGNQPQHF. CDR3 DNA: TGTGCCAGTAGTCTGGGGGGCAGGGGCAATCAGCCCCAGCATTTT. This chain joins TRBV19 and TRBJ1-5; D is possibly TRBD1 (6 bases). V lost 5 bases and J lost 2, with 13 bases in between. The CDR3 contains 15 residues. The germline CDR1 and CDR2 sequences are LNHDA and SQIVND (reference sequence).

The chain combines TRBV6-1 with TRBJ2-7; the D gene is possibly TRBD1 (6 bases). CDR1 and CDR2 from the germline V gene are MNHNS and SASEGT. V gave up 7 bases and J gave up 6 bases, with 19 bases separating them. CDR3 length: 14 residues. The CDR3 DNA reads TGTGCCAGCACCCCCCCCGGGGTCAGGGGCGAGCAGTACTTC. Translation: CASTPPGVRGEQYF.

There are a few counts of this clone. The J gene is TRBJ1-2, the V gene TRBV27, with D unresolved. V lost 3 bases and J 0 bases, leaving 11 bases between the germline ends. This CDR3 contains 15 residues. Germline assignment: CDR1 MNHEY and CDR2 SMNVEV (reference sequence). The CDR3 nucleotides are TGTGCCAGCAGTTTGGGCAGCCGAGCTAACTATGGCTACACCTTC. Protein: CASSLGSRANYGYTF.

The V gene is TRBV28, the J gene TRBJ1-5; D remains ambiguous. V dropped 11 bases and J dropped 1 base, with 15 bases sitting between them. Germline CDR1 reads MDHEN; CDR2 reads SYDVKM. The CDR3 consists of 14 residues. DNA for the CDR3: TGTGCCGGCGGAGGGCACCCAAGCAATCAGCCCCAGCATTTT. Protein product: CAGGGHPSNQPQHF.

The table lists this clone with a few counts. V is TRBV30 and J is TRBJ2-7; 7 bases agree with TRBD1. Trimming cost V 5 bases and J 2 bases; bases outside gene matches: 3. Germline assignment: CDR1 GTSNPN and CDR2 SVGIG (reference sequence). This CDR3 spans 12 amino acids. This CDR3 is CAWGDSPYEQYF. The CDR3 DNA reads as TGTGCCTGGGGGGACAGCCCCTACGAGCAGTACTTC.

The rearrangement links TRBV6-5 to TRBJ2-2; TRBD1 matches 10 bases. J gave up 6 bases and V 2 bases, and 6 bases lay outside the gene matches. CDR1 MNHEY and CDR2 SVGAGI come from the germline V gene. The length of the CDR3 is 16 residues. CDR3 coding DNA: TGTGCCAGCAGTTACGCGGGACAGGGGAAACCCGGGGAGCTGTTTTTT. Amino acid sequence: CASSYAGQGKPGELFF.